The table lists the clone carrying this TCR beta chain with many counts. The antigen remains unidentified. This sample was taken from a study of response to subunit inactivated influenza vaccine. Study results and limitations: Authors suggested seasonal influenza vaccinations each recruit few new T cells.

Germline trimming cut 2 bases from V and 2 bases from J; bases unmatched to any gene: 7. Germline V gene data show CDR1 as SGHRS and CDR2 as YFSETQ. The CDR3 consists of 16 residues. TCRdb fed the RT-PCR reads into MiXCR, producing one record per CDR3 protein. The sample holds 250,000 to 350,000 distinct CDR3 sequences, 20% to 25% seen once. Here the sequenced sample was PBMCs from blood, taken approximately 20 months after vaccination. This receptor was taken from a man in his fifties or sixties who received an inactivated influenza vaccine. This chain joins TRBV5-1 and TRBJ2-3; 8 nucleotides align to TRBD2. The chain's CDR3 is CASSFRTSSYTDTQYF. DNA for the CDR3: TGCGCCAGCAGCTTTAGGACTAGCAGTTACACAGATACGCAGTATTTT.